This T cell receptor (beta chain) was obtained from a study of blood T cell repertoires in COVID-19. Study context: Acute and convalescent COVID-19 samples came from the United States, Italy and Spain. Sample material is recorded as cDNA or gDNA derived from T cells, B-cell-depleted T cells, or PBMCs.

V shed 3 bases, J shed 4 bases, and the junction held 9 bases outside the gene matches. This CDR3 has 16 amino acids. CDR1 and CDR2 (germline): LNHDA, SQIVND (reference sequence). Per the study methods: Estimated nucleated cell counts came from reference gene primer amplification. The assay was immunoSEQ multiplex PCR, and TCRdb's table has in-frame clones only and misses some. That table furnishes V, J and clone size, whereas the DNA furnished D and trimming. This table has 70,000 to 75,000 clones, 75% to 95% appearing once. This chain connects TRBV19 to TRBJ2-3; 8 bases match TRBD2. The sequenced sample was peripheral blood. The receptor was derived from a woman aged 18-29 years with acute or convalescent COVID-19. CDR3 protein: CASSMHSGIRADTQYF. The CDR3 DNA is TGTGCCAGTAGTATGCATAGCGGGATTAGGGCAGATACGCAGTATTTT.